In its sample, the clone carrying this TCR beta chain was seen many times. Its antigen is not identified. This specimen comes from a study of CD8 T cells in ankylosing spondylitis. Study findings and constraints: A number of the motif variants had already been described in reactive arthritis synovial fluid and blood. In peripheral blood, disease-linked CD8+ clones occurred at relatively low frequencies. Matched synovial fluid from ankylosing spondylitis patients was reported to be enriched for disease-linked clones. Ankylosing spondylitis blood appeared to carry a characteristic TCR beta motif of 7 or 8 highly homologous variants.

MiXCR, run by TCRdb on the 5' RACE reads, gives a single entry per CDR3 protein. There are about 210,000 distinct CDR3 sequences in the sample; 6% to 8.5% occur only once, and over 12% lies in the top ten. Trimming removed 6 bases from V and 6 bases from J; junction bases left unmatched: 10. Germline V lookup: CDR1 SEHNR, CDR2 FQNEAQ (reference sequence). The CDR3 length is 15 residues. Sequencing was carried out using blood, either unsorted or a sorted T cell fraction (not recorded which). The clonotype comes from a male donor with ankylosing spondylitis. The rearrangement joins TRBV7-9 to TRBJ1-1, with 10 bases fitting TRBD1. The CDR3 sequence: CASRGDRGVKAEAFF. CDR3 sequence (DNA): TGTGCCAGCAGAGGGGACAGGGGCGTTAAGGCTGAAGCTTTCTTT.